Sequencing of this T cell receptor (beta chain) was carried out in a study of T cell responses to AZD1222 COVID-19 vaccine (dated by TCRdb to the early 2020s). As for the study more broadly: AZD1222 recipients with second doses at about 4 weeks or about 12 weeks were pooled, because spike-specific TCR depth and breadth did not differ between schedules. TCR sequencing covered fewer than 250 trial participants: 207 given two doses of AZD1222 and 26 given two doses of MenACWY control vaccine. Trial participants were enrolled into age subgroups of 18-55, 56-69 and 70-plus years, which contained roughly 150, 30 and 60 TCR-sequenced participants, respectively. On the study overall, not on this receptor specifically: In the small 56-69-year group, the increase in depth fell short of significance, most likely because of low power. Because no samples from the day 14 peak response were available, repertoires could be characterized only after the peak T cell response. Reportedly, almost half of the unique spike-specific TCRs recognized epitopes lying outside the regions that are mutated in the B.1.351 and B.1.1.7 variants. The whole spike protein was spanned by vaccine-associated CD4 TCRs, and dominant responses were seen in regions 160-218 and 743-854. After two AZD1222 doses, spike-specific TCR breadth and depth were significantly higher than at day 0 and than in MenACWY recipients. Participants were mostly white British, with more females than males. The authors suggested clonal diversity may have been underestimated. Only five to seven AZD1222 recipients were SARS-CoV-2 seropositive at baseline, limiting conclusions about previously exposed vaccinees.

The time point label for this specimen denotes: baseline before first vaccination. Samples from vaccinated people were obtained from the UK trials COV001 and COV002, which included a single-blind randomized controlled phase 2/3 trial of AZD1222 (ChAdOx1 nCoV-19) in healthy adults. Trial participant PBMC samples were collected at day 0 and day 28 after the second dose for TCRbeta chain sequencing. The CDR3 regions of human TCRbeta chains were analyzed by immunosequencing. The authors processed their data as follows. TCRs in the repertoires were matched against a reference library of SARS-CoV-2-specific TCRs that had been generated with the MIRA antigen-specificity platform. Breadth was defined as the fraction of unique TCRs that were SARS-CoV-2-associated, and depth was defined as the fraction of total T cells that were SARS-CoV-2-associated. Each spike-specific TCR was assigned to its reactive spike region and to a CD4 or CD8 class using the MIRA data. Log10-transformed breadth and depth values were compared by one-way ANOVA with Sidak's multiple comparisons tests. Here the immuneACCESS table is served through TCRdb, limited to in-frame sequences with V and J called. Missing clones are a known gap in these copies; in checked studies unresolved V genes cover under half, and the rest lacks a known reason. That table supplies the V and J calls and clone size; D and trimming were determined from the DNA. The sample table shows 140,000 to 150,000 clones, and approximately 94% are seen once. Jointly, the top ten make up about 9.1% of the sample.

Sequences MNHNY (CDR1) and SVGAGI (CDR2) are obtained from the germline V gene (reference sequence). From its cysteine to its phenylalanine, the CDR3 spans 14 amino acids. Only the CDR3 portion is preserved as DNA: 42 bases, with reading frame beginning at the first base. Relative to germline, V is missing 4 bases and J is missing 3 bases, with 2 bases of the junction outside any gene match. As for this clone: Its recognized antigen is unknown. Qualities for individual bases were not recorded, and no much larger clone is one base off.

Recombination linked TRBV6-6 to TRBJ2-7, with 11 middle bases fitting TRBD1. This receptor was obtained from an adult in good health. This specimen was peripheral blood, taken on day 0 of AZD1222 vaccination. The DNA sequence is as follows: TGTGCCAGCAGTTCAGGGACAGGGGGCTACGAGCAGTACTTC. Translated, it gives CASSSGTGGYEQYF.